This TCR beta chain was sequenced in a study of T cells in Graves' hyperthyroidism and ophthalmopathy. Turning to the study itself: Any treatment followed the collection of peripheral blood at initial diagnosis. Study observations and caveats: Researchers report that a 13 V-J model separated ophthalmopathy from stable hyperthyroidism. Blood shared most expanded thyroid clonotypes above 0.001.

V shed 6 bases, J shed 6 bases, and the junction held 10 bases outside the gene matches. The CDR3 consists of 16 residues. The germline V gene encodes CDR1 KGHSH and CDR2 LQKENI. As for this clonotype: Its antigen is unknown.

Ophthalmopathy in the patients scored at least 3 on Clinical Activity Score and at least 4 on NOSPECS grade, lasting under 3 months. The investigators amplified TCR beta CDR3 regions from RNA transcripts. TCR CDR3 regions were first amplified by RT-PCR with HTBI primers. A single record per CDR3 protein comes from TCRdb applying MiXCR to the multiplex PCR reads. The profile shows 400,000 or so distinct CDR3 sequences, over 12% of them singletons. The chain carries TRBV18 and TRBJ2-7; 14 bases are a match to TRBD2. The TCR originated in a woman aged 60-75 years with Graves' ophthalmopathy. The specimen sequenced was blood. CDR3 residues: CASSAGLAGVSGEQYF. CDR3 DNA: TGTGCCAGCTCGGCGGGACTAGCGGGAGTCAGCGGCGAGCAGTACTTC.